Below, 5 T cell receptor beta chains from the same sample are listed, as sequenced in a study of cytomegalovirus exposure and HLA in healthy donors. Sequencing was performed with immunoSEQ multiplex PCR; in TCRdb, only in-frame clones are kept and a portion is missing. Here the sample spans 150,000 or so clones, about 88% being singletons. The material sequenced was PBMCs. Receptors originate from a woman younger than 35 in good health and CMV-seronegative.

The chain joins TRBV5-1 to TRBJ1-1, with a tentative D call TRBD1 (5 bases). Germline values: CDR1 SGHRS, CDR2 YFSETQ. Trimming stripped 2 bases from V and 5 bases from J, with 13 bases between. The CDR3 length is 14 residues. The chain's CDR3 is CASSFRQQGTEAFF. For the CDR3, the DNA is TGCGCCAGCAGCTTCCGTCAGCAGGGTACTGAAGCTTTCTTT.

The chain carries TRBV5-1 and TRBJ2-3; TRBD2 aligns across 16 bases. CDR1 is SGHRS and CDR2 is YFSETQ in the germline V gene. CDR3 length: 17 amino acids. V dropped 0 bases and J dropped 3; count of bases not matched to a gene: 1. For the CDR3, the DNA is TGCGCCAGCAGCTTGGCGGGACTAGCGGGGGGGACAGATACGCAGTATTTT. Translated: CASSLAGLAGGTDTQYF.

This chain links TRBV2 with TRBJ2-1; 8 nucleotides match TRBD1. The ends lost 5 bases at V and 1 base at J; junction bases unmatched: 4. Germline V lookup: CDR1 SNHLY, CDR2 FYNNEI. The length of the CDR3 is 15 residues. The CDR3 is CASSLGQGSYNEQFF. The DNA of the CDR3 is TGTGCCAGCAGTCTAGGACAGGGTTCCTACAATGAGCAGTTCTTC.

This chain links TRBV5-6 with TRBJ2-7; a weak D match, TRBD1 (6 bases). V lost 2 bases and J 3 bases, leaving 12 bases between the germline ends. Germline lookup yields CDR1 SGHDT and CDR2 YYEEEE. The CDR3 loop spans 14 amino acids. The CDR3: CASSFEGGFYEQYF. CDR3 bases: TGTGCCAGCAGCTTTGAAGGGGGATTCTACGAGCAGTACTTC. Supplemented by reference TRBV5-6 and TRBJ2-7, the full variable domain reads DAGVTQSPTHLIKTRGQQVTLRCSPKSGHDTVSWYQQALGQGPQFIFQYYEEEERQRGNFPDRFSGHQFPNYSSELNVNALLLGDSALYLCASSFEGGFYEQYFGPGTRLTVT.

This clone was detected once. The genes are TRBV6-9 and TRBJ1-5, with TRBD1 matching 7 bases. CDR1 and CDR2 from the germline V gene are MNHGY and SVAAGI. The CDR3 covers 13 residues. V lost 9 bases to trimming and J lost 4 bases; unmatched junction nucleotides: 6. Here the CDR3 reads CASTSTGNQPQHF. The CDR3, as DNA: TGTGCCAGTACTTCGACAGGGAATCAGCCCCAGCATTTT.